This section outlines one T cell receptor beta chain sequence together with its context. Its antigen is not identified. The CDR3 has 14 amino acids. V was shortened by 4 bases and J by 8 bases, with 17 bases between the two germline ends. Germline-derived CDR1 and CDR2 are KGHSH and LQKENI. This sample is drawn from a study of cytomegalovirus exposure and HLA in healthy donors. Study results and caveats: Roughly uniform depth of sequencing across donors was assumed in presence/absence analyses.

Primers for the PCR totalled 60 Vbeta and 13 Jbeta. Assay used: immunoSEQ multiplex PCR; TCRdb lists only in-frame clones, some missing. The data show approximately 170,000 clones, around 80% seen once. This clonotype was obtained from a woman aged 50 to 60 in good health and CMV-seropositive. Sequenced: PBMCs. The chain is built from TRBV18 and TRBJ1-2; a weak D match, TRBD1 (6 bases). CDR3 DNA: TGTGCCAGCTCACGGGGAGGGGGGCCAGGAGGCTACACCTTC. Its translation is CASSRGGGPGGYTF.